Detailed here is one TCR beta chain. The sample originates from a study of blood T cells in healthy people across ages. The CDR3 extends over 16 amino acids. Germline CDR1 and CDR2: SGHKS and YYEKEE (reference sequence). Trimming pared 4 bases from V and 5 bases from J, leaving 21 bases between. It was with a sample-barcoded 5' primer and a J-beta primer mix that a second PCR of about 7 to 12 cycles was run. MiXCR was run by TCRdb on the 5' RACE reads, yielding one entry per CDR3 protein. The sample includes 650,000 to 700,000 distinct CDR3 sequences, roughly 30% of them seen just once. The J gene is TRBJ1-1, the V gene TRBV5-5; TRBD1 might be the D (5 bases). Sample: blood. The TCR sequence derives from a woman older than 75 in good health. CDR3 protein: CASSPPTGGTVTEAFF. DNA for the CDR3: TGTGCCAGCAGCCCACCTACCGGGGGGACGGTGACTGAAGCTTTCTTT.